This T cell receptor (beta chain) comes out of a study of cytomegalovirus exposure and HLA in healthy donors. General study points: Most TCR sequences proved rare, with some public TCRs found in many donors. It was found in a later analysis that first-cohort TCR clusters tended to co-occur in the approximately 130 validation repertoires.

This clone was seen a handful of times. Its cognate antigen is unknown. TCRdb keeps only in-frame clones here, not all; method: immunoSEQ multiplex PCR. The repertoire holds some 67,000 clones, with roughly 93% as singletons. V dropped 4 bases and J dropped 2 bases, with 9 bases sitting between them. This CDR3 contains 13 residues. From germline, CDR1 is MGHDK and CDR2 SYGVNS. The chain joins TRBV25-1 to TRBJ2-7; D is ambiguous. The sample comprised PBMCs. The origin of this receptor is a woman under 30 in good health and CMV-seronegative. In nucleotides, the CDR3 is TGTGCCAGCAGTGGGGTAGGAGCCTACGAGCAGTACTTC. The encoded protein is CASSGVGAYEQYF.